Presented here are 21 T cell receptor beta chains from one specimen sequenced in a study of shared clonotypes between healthy human individuals (TCRdb year 2020). To prepare the library, the immunoSEQ multiplex PCR assay was applied. TCRdb took this table from immuneACCESS and kept in-frame rearrangements with V and J called. Such tables lack part of the clones; where checked against another copy, unresolved V genes explain under half of the gap, and the rest is unexplained. This sample has around 2.5 million clones in its table, and over 85% of those were observed once. Of the sample, roughly 0.39% is held by the ten largest clones. Sequencing input: naive CD4+ T cells from PBMCs. This specimen's cell subset or site label, interpreted: CD45RA+ positively selected. These TCRs come from a man aged 18 to 29 in good health. Some clones in this sample may be carry-over from other donors' samples.

The rearrangement uses TRBV4-1 and TRBJ2-3, with 9 bases fitting TRBD2. J was trimmed by 7 bases and V by 1 base; bases with no gene match: 9. Looked up from germline, CDR1 is MGHRA and CDR2 is YSYEKL. This CDR3 spans 16 amino acids. CDR3 sequence (DNA): TGCGCCAGCAGCCAAGGGGCTAGCGGGGCACAATATACGCAGTATTTT. This encodes CASSQGASGAQYTQYF.

This chain links TRBV28 with TRBJ2-7; 8 nucleotides agree with TRBD1. This CDR3 has 15 amino acids. Losses at the gene ends were 5 bases for V and 2 bases for J; bases not matched to a gene: 8. Germline-derived CDR1 and CDR2 are MDHEN and SYDVKM. DNA of the CDR3: TGTGCCAGCAGTACACCGGGACAGGCTACCTACGAGCAGTACTTC. It is translated as CASSTPGQATYEQYF.

The chain joins TRBV2 to TRBJ1-4; unclear D gene. The CDR3 is made up of 15 amino acids. V shed 6 bases and J shed 0 bases, with 11 bases lying between them. CDR1 is SNHLY, CDR2 FYNNEI, per germline. The CDR3: CASSSEAATNEKLFF. The CDR3 nucleotides are TGTGCCAGCAGCTCGGAAGCTGCAACTAATGAAAAACTGTTTTTT.

This chain links TRBV6-5 with TRBJ2-7; D is uncertain. The length of the CDR3 is 12 residues. Germline loops: CDR1 MNHEY, CDR2 SVGAGI. V lost 5 bases, J lost 7 bases, and 12 bases lay in between. The DNA for the CDR3 is TGTGCCAGCAGTAACCCGTTTGAGGAGCAGTACTTC. Translated: CASSNPFEEQYF.

The genes are TRBV29-1 and TRBJ2-7; no firm D call. Trimming removed 3 bases at V and 9 bases at J, with 12 bases between. The CDR3 length is 11 residues. Germline V gives CDR1 SQVTM, CDR2 ANQGSEA. The DNA of the CDR3 is TGCAGCGTTGATTCCCCGAGAGCGCAGTACTTC. The encoded protein is CSVDSPRAQYF.

The chain is built from TRBV2 and TRBJ2-5; D is possibly TRBD1 (5 bases). Germline V gives CDR1 SNHLY, CDR2 FYNNEI. This CDR3 spans 14 amino acids. V was pared by 4 bases and J by 2 bases, with 11 bases between. CDR3 in amino acids: CASSVGRAQETQYF. CDR3 in DNA: TGTGCCAGCAGTGTCGGCAGGGCACAAGAGACCCAGTACTTC.

This chain links TRBV4-3 with TRBJ2-1; the D gene is possibly TRBD2 (5 bases). The CDR3 has 12 residues. The germline V gene encodes CDR1 LGHNA and CDR2 YSLEER. V was clipped by 3 bases and J by 9 bases, with 9 bases between them. Here the CDR3 DNA reads TGCGCCAGCAGCCATCCAGAGGGTGAGCAGTTCTTC. Amino acid sequence: CASSHPEGEQFF.

This clone is a singleton in its sample. The V and J genes are TRBV27 and TRBJ1-3; D is unclear. V shed 0 bases and J shed 3 bases, with 6 bases lying between them. Looked up from germline, CDR1 is MNHEY and CDR2 is SMNVEV (reference sequence). CDR3 size: 14 residues. The CDR3: CASSLSGIGNTIYF. CDR3 nucleotide sequence: TGTGCCAGCAGTTTATCAGGAATTGGAAACACCATATATTTT.

The rearrangement links TRBV14 to TRBJ2-1; TRBD2 aligns across 12 bases. V lost 3 bases, J lost 8 bases, and 8 bases stayed unmatched. Germline V gene lookup returns CDR1 SGHDN and CDR2 FVKESK. The CDR3 consists of 16 residues. CDR3 sequence: CASSHLPGLAGYEQFF. CDR3 DNA: TGTGCCAGCAGCCATTTGCCGGGACTAGCGGGTTATGAGCAGTTCTTC.

Written as DNA, the CDR3 is TGTGCCAGCAGCCCGAGGTACGGGCGGGAGGCGGGAGATACGCAGTATTTT. Translation gives CASSPRYGREAGDTQYF. The chain couples TRBV4-2 to TRBJ2-3; 8 bases are a match to TRBD2. J was trimmed by 5 bases and V by 4 bases; bases with no gene match: 14. Germline V lookup: CDR1 LGHNA, CDR2 YNFKEQ. The CDR3 runs to 17 residues.

The DNA of the CDR3 is TGTGCCAGTAGTTTAAACAGGGGGCTATCTCCTAGGCATGAGCAGTTCTTC. It codes for CASSLNRGLSPRHEQFF. This chain connects TRBV19 to TRBJ2-1; TRBD1 matches at 9 bases. CDR3 size: 17 residues. The germline gives CDR1 LNHDA, CDR2 SQIVND (reference sequence). Trimming took 5 bases from V and 8 from J; bases not matched to a gene: 16.

With respect to this clone: Additional DNA sequences in this sample encode the identical CDR3. The chain recombines TRBV5-4 with TRBJ2-4; a possible D gene is TRBD2 (6 bases). This CDR3 is built from 15 residues. Per the germline V gene, CDR1 is SGHNT and CDR2 is YYREEE (reference sequence). Trimming took off 0 bases at V and 1 base at J, with 8 bases between the two ends. The CDR3 region is CASSLGGEAKNIQYF. In nucleotides, the CDR3 is TGTGCCAGCAGCTTGGGGGGGGAGGCCAAAAACATTCAGTACTTC.

This rearrangement joins TRBV15 to TRBJ2-1; D remains unclear. This CDR3 has 14 residues. Looked up from germline, CDR1 is LNHNV and CDR2 is YYDKDF (reference sequence). V was clipped by 1 base and J by 8 bases, with 12 bases between them. The CDR3 region has the DNA TGTGCCACCAGCAGAGCTGGGGTGGTGGATGAGCAGTTCTTC. It translates to CATSRAGVVDEQFF.

V and J are TRBV2 and TRBJ1-3; 10 positions agree with TRBD1. The CDR3 is 16 residues long. Germline loops: CDR1 SNHLY, CDR2 FYNNEI. J was trimmed by 1 base and V by 2 bases; bases with no gene match: 2. This chain's CDR3 is CASSEWGQGSGNTIYF. Written as DNA, the CDR3 is TGTGCCAGCAGTGAATGGGGACAGGGGTCTGGAAACACCATATATTTT.

The J gene is TRBJ2-2, the V gene TRBV7-9; TRBD2 aligns across 10 bases. The V and J ends lost 5 bases and 1 base, in that order; junction bases with no gene match: 4. The length of the CDR3 is 16 residues. Germline CDR1 SEHNR, CDR2 FQNEAQ (reference sequence). Written as DNA, the CDR3 is TGTGCCAGCAGCCCGAGACTAGCGGGGAACACCGGGGAGCTGTTTTTT. It codes for CASSPRLAGNTGELFF.

This chain joins TRBV7-9 and TRBJ1-5; 10 bases match TRBD1. CDR1 is SEHNR, CDR2 FQNEAQ, per germline (reference sequence). J lost 4 bases, V lost 5 bases, and 8 bases had no gene match. The CDR3 is made up of 16 amino acids. The CDR3 is CASSPGTGEGNQPQHF. DNA for the CDR3: TGTGCCAGCAGCCCAGGGACAGGGGAAGGAAATCAGCCCCAGCATTTT.

The chain recombines TRBV28 with TRBJ1-2, with 9 bases matching TRBD1. Trimming cost V 5 bases and J 8 bases; bases outside gene matches: 9. This CDR3 region has 14 residues. CDR1 MDHEN and CDR2 SYDVKM come from the germline V gene. DNA for the CDR3: TGTGCCAGCAGTCTAGGACAGGGGCCCTGGGGCTACACCTTC. It codes for CASSLGQGPWGYTF.

This clone appeared once. This chain links TRBV7-3 with TRBJ2-6, with 8 positions matching TRBD1. J gave up 2 bases and V 5 bases, and 2 bases lay outside the gene matches. The CDR3 extends over 15 amino acids. Germline-derived CDR1 and CDR2 are SGHTA and FQGTGA. The CDR3: CASSKTGAGANVLTF. The CDR3 bases are TGTGCCAGCAGCAAGACAGGGGCTGGGGCCAACGTCCTGACTTTC.

Of note for this clone: Other DNA sequences in this sample translate to the same CDR3. The DNA of the CDR3 is TGTGCCAGCAGTTCCCCGGGACAGGGGACAGATACGCAGTATTTT. Protein sequence: CASSSPGQGTDTQYF. This sequence joins TRBV28 and TRBJ2-3; 10 bases match TRBD1. The V and J ends lost 4 bases and 3 bases, in that order; junction bases with no gene match: 4. This CDR3 is built from 15 residues. In germline, CDR1 is MDHEN, CDR2 SYDVKM.

A word on this clone: The same CDR3 is also encoded by other DNA sequences in this sample. This chain joins TRBV27 and TRBJ1-2; 7 nucleotides agree with TRBD1. Germline CDR1 reads MNHEY; CDR2 reads SMNVEV (reference sequence). V lost 5 bases to trimming and J lost 4 bases; unmatched junction nucleotides: 4. This CDR3 has 13 residues. In nucleotides, the CDR3 is TGTGCCAGCAGTCTAGGGACAGCCTATGGCTACACCTTC. This sequence encodes CASSLGTAYGYTF.

This clone was observed a handful of times. This sequence joins TRBV5-1 and TRBJ2-2; D might be TRBD1 (5 bases). Germline V gene sequence: CDR1 SGHRS, CDR2 YFSETQ. Trimming left V 1 base short and J 0 bases short, with 13 bases between. This CDR3 is built from 17 residues. In nucleotides, the CDR3 is TGCGCCAGCAGCTTGTCTGGGGCTGCTCCGAACACCGGGGAGCTGTTTTTT. The encoded protein is CASSLSGAAPNTGELFF.